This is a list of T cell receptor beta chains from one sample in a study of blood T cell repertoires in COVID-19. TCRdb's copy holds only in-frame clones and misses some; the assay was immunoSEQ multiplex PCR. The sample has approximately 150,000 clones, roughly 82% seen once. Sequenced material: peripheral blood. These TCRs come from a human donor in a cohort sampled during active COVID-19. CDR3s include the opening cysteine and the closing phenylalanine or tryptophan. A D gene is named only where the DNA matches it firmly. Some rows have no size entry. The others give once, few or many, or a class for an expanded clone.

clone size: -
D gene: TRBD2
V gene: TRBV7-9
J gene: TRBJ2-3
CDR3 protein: CASSAGTSGSVTDTQYF
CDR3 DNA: TGTGCCAGCAGCGCAGGGACTAGCGGGAGTGTAACAGATACGCAGTATTTT

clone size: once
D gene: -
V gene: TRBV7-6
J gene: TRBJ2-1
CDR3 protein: CASSLPPGYDNEQFF
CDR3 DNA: TGTGCCAGCAGCTTACCTCCAGGTTATGACAATGAGCAGTTCTTC

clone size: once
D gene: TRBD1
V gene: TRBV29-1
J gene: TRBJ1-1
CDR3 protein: CSASGQGWGTEAFF
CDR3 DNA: TGCAGCGCCTCGGGACAGGGCTGGGGCACTGAAGCTTTCTTT

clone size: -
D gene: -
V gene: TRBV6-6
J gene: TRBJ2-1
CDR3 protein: CASSYGPSPGDEQFF
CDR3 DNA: TGTGCCAGCAGTTACGGGCCGTCCCCCGGCGATGAGCAGTTCTTC

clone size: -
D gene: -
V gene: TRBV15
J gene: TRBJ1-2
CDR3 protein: CATSREEAGDGYTF
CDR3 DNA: TGTGCCACCAGCAGAGAGGAGGCAGGGGATGGCTACACCTTC

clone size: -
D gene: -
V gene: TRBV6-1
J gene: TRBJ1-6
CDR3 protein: CASSESDSPLHF
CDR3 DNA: TGTGCCAGCAGTGAGTCCGATTCACCCCTCCACTTT

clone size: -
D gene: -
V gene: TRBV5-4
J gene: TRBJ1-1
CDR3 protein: CASSSTGSRTEAFF
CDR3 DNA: TGTGCCAGCAGCTCCACAGGGAGTCGGACTGAAGCTTTCTTT

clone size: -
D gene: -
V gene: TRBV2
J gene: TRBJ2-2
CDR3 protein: CASSETLASTGELFF
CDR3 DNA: TGTGCCAGCAGTGAAACGCTAGCTTCCACCGGGGAGCTGTTTTTT

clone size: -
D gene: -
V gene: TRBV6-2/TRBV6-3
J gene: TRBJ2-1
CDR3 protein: CASSWALDEQFF
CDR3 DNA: TGTGCCAGCAGTTGGGCCCTCGATGAGCAGTTCTTC

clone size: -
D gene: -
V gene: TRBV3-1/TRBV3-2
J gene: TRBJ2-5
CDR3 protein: CASSHPNKETQYF
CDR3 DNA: TGTGCCAGCAGCCACCCGAACAAAGAGACCCAGTACTTC

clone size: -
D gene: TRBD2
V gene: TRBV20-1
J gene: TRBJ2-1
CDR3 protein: CSASSGGATSYNEQFF
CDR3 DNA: TGCAGTGCTAGTAGCGGGGGGGCCACATCCTACAATGAGCAGTTCTTC

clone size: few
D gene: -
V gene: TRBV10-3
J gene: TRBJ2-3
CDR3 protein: CAGATSTDTQYF
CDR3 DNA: TGTGCCGGGGCAACGAGCACAGATACGCAGTATTTT

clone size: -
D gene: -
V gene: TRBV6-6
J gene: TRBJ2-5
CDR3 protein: CASSYPEETQYF
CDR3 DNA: TGTGCCAGCAGTTATCCTGAAGAGACCCAGTACTTC

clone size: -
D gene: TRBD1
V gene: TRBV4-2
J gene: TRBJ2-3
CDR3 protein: CASSQGQGATDTQYF
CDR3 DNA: TGTGCCAGCAGCCAAGGACAGGGGGCCACAGATACGCAGTATTTT

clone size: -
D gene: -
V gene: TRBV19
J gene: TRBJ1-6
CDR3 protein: CASSMILNNSPLHF
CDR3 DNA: TGTGCCAGTAGTATGATACTAAACAATTCACCCCTCCACTTT

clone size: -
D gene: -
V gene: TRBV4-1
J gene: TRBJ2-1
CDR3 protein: CASSLDAIQDSYNEQFF
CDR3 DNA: TGCGCCAGCAGCCTTGATGCTATCCAGGACTCCTACAATGAGCAGTTCTTC

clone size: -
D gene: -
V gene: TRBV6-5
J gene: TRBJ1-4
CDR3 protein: CASTKGQHSEKLFF
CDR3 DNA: TGTGCTAGCACCAAGGGGCAGCACAGTGAAAAACTGTTTTTT

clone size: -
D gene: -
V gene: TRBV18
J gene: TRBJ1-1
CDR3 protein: CASSPRRDMNTEAFF
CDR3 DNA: TGTGCCAGCTCACCACGCAGGGATATGAACACTGAAGCTTTCTTT

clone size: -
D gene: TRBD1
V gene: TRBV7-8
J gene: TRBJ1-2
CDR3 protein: CASSSRDRLYGYTF
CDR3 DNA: TGTGCCAGCAGCTCCCGGGACAGGCTGTATGGCTACACCTTC

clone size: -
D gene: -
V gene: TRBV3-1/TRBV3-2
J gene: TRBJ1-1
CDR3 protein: CASSPSLRTEAFF
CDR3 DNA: TGTGCCAGCAGCCCATCCCTGAGAACTGAAGCTTTCTTT

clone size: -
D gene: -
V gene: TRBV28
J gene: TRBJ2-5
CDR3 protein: CASSPLYQETQYF
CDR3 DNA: TGTGCCAGCAGTCCCCTGTACCAAGAGACCCAGTACTTC

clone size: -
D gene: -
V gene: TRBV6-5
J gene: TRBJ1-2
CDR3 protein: CASSYLQNYGYTF
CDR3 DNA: TGTGCCAGCAGTTACCTACAGAACTATGGCTACACCTTC

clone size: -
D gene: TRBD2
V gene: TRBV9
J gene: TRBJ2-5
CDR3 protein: CASSPTSGEGETQYF
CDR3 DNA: TGTGCCAGCAGCCCGACTAGCGGGGAGGGGGAGACCCAGTACTTC

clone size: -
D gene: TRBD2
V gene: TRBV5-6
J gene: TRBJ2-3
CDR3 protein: CASSRTSGGTTDTQYF
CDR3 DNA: TGTGCCAGCAGCCGGACTAGCGGGGGGACCACAGATACGCAGTATTTT

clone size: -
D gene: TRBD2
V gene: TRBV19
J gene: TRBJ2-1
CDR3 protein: CASSVTSGSIYNEQFF
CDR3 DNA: TGTGCCAGTAGCGTTACTAGCGGGAGTATCTACAATGAGCAGTTCTTC

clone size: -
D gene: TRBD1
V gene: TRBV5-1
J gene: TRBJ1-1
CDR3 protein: CASGQVNTEAFF
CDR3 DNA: TGCGCCAGCGGACAGGTGAACACTGAAGCTTTCTTT

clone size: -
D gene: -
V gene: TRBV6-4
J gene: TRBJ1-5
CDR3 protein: CASSVAQEQPQHF
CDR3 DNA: TGTGCCAGCAGTGTGGCACAAGAACAGCCCCAGCATTTT

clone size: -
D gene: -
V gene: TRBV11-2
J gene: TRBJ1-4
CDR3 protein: CASSSRQDNEKLFF
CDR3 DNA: TGTGCCAGCAGCTCCAGACAGGATAATGAAAAACTGTTTTTT

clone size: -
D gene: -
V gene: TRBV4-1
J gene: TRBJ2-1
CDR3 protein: CASSQAGGLYNEQFF
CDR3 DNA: TGCGCCAGCAGCCAAGCGGGGGGCCTCTACAATGAGCAGTTCTTC